The clone carrying this T cell receptor (beta chain) was found a few times. Its target is unknown. This entry comes from a study of Graves' ophthalmopathy and Graves' hyperthyroidism. On the study more broadly: Samples of peripheral blood were obtained at initial diagnosis, prior to treatment of any kind. Study outcomes and limitations: A model built from 13 signatures distinguished ophthalmopathy from stable hyperthyroidism with about 90% sensitivity and 70% to 84% specificity.

RNA served as the template for amplifying TCR beta CDR3 regions. The first round was an RT-PCR with HTBI primers, and the second round was a multiplex PCR. TCRdb independently ran MiXCR on the multiplex PCR reads; one entry per CDR3 protein. This sample has hundreds of thousands of distinct CDR3 sequences, with roughly two fifths found just once. Per germline, CDR1 LNHDA and CDR2 SQIVND (reference sequence). The CDR3 has 16 residues. The V end lost 3 bases, the J end lost 2 bases, and 13 bases lay between the germline ends. Clinical symptoms, serum thyroxine, TRAb, thyroid ultrasound and orbital computed tomography were relied on for diagnosis. PBMCs had their origin in fresh peripheral blood (around 10 ml).

This rearrangement joins TRBV19 to TRBJ2-2; D unclear. This TCR derives from an adult man with Graves' ophthalmopathy. Material: peripheral blood. CDR3 sequence: CASSISLGLNTGELFF. In DNA form, the CDR3 reads TGTGCCAGTAGTATCTCCCTGGGCTTAAACACCGGGGAGCTGTTTTTT. The full variable domain, completed using reference TRBV19 and TRBJ2-2, is DGGITQSPKYLFRKEGQNVTLSCEQNLNHDAMYWYRQDPGQGLRLIYYSQIVNDFQKGDIAEGYSVSREKKESFPLTVTSAQKNPTAFYLCASSISLGLNTGELFFGEGSRLTVL.